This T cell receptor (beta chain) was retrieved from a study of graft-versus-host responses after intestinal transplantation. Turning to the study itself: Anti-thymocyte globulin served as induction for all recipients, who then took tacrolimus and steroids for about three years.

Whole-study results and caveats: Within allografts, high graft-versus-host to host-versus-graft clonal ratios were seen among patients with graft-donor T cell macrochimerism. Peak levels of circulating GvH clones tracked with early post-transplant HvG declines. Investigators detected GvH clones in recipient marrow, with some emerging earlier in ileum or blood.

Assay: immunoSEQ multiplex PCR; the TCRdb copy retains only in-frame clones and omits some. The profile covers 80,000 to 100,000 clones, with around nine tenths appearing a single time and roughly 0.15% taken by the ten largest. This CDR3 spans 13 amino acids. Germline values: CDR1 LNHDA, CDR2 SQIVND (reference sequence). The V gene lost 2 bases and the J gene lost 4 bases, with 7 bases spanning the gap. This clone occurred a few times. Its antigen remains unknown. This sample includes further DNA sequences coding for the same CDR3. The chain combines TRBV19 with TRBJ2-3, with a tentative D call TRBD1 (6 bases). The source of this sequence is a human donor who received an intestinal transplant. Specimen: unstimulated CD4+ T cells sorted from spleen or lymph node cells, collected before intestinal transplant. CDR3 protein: CASSIPGADTQYF. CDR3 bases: TGTGCCAGTAGTATACCAGGGGCAGATACGCAGTATTTT.